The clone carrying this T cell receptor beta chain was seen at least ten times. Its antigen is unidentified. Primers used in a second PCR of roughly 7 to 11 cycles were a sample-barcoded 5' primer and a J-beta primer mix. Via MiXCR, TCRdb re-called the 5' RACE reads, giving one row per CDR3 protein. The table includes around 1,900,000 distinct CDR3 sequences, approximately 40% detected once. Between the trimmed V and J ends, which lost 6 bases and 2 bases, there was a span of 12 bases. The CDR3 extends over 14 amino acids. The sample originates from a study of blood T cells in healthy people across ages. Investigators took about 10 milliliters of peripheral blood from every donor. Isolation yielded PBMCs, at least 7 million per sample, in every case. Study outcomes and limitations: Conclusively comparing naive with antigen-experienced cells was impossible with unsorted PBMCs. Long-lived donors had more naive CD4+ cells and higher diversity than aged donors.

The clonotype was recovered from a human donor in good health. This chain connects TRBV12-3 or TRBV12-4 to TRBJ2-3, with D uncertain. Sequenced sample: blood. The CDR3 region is CASSESLFTDTQYF. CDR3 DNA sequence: TGTGCCAGCAGCGAATCGCTTTTCACAGATACGCAGTATTTT.